Each of the 24 T cell receptor beta chains below was sequenced from the same sample in a study of breast tumors, draining lymph nodes, adjacent tissues. The lymph nodes were axillary draining lymph nodes from breast cancer patients. TCRdb fed the multiplex PCR reads into MiXCR, producing one record per CDR3 protein. The table records approximately 230,000 distinct CDR3 sequences, roughly a third of them present only once. Sequencing was carried out using axillary lymph node tissue. These receptors all stem from a female donor with breast cancer. Some clones in this sample may be carry-over from other donors' samples.

This clonotype was recorded many times. The chain links TRBV4-2 to TRBJ2-1; D is ambiguous. CDR3 length: 12 amino acids. The germline gives CDR1 LGHNA, CDR2 YNFKEQ. Deletions cut 4 bases from V and 10 bases from J, with 11 bases between. CDR3 sequence: CASSLFLGEQFF. DNA for the CDR3: TGTGCCAGCAGCCTATTCCTAGGAGAGCAGTTCTTC.

This clonotype was seen ten or more times. The chain is built from TRBV20-1 and TRBJ2-1; no definite D call. Germline CDR1 reads DFQATT; CDR2 reads SNEGSKA (reference sequence). This CDR3 has 12 amino acids. The V end lost 7 bases, the J end lost 4 bases, and 11 bases lay between the germline ends. CDR3 region: CSGVGTYNEQFF. CDR3 DNA: TGCAGTGGGGTTGGAACGTACAATGAGCAGTTCTTC.

To note about this clonotype: Its ends do not fully match the called genes, so a read error is possible. The chain carries TRBV7-2 and TRBJ2-6; D is unclear. The CDR3 totals 15 residues. Germline-derived CDR1 and CDR2 are SGHTA and FQGNSA. CDR3 coding DNA: TGCGCCAGCAGCCCCCGTGTGGGTGGGGCCAACGTCCTGACTTTC. It codes for CASSPRVGGANVLTF.

This clonotype was detected ten times or more. This sequence joins TRBV6-5 and TRBJ2-7; TRBD2 agrees at 7 bases. The length of the CDR3 is 15 residues. J was trimmed by 0 bases and V by 5 bases; bases with no gene match: 7. Per germline, CDR1 MNHEY and CDR2 SVGAGI. The DNA for the CDR3 is TGTGCCAGCAGTCACAGCGGGGTGAGCTCCTACGAGCAGTACTTC. This encodes CASSHSGVSSYEQYF.

Worth noting for this clonotype: Germline and junction disagree at one end, which may indicate a read error. This CDR3 is CASSSGLMNSPLHF. As DNA, the CDR3 is TGCGCCAGCAGCTCGGGGTTGATGAATTCCCCCCTCCACTTT. This sequence joins TRBV5-1 and TRBJ1-6; D is unresolved. There are 14 residues in the CDR3. CDR1 and CDR2 (germline): SGHRS, YFSETQ.

This clonotype was recorded many times. The V and J genes are TRBV20-1 and TRBJ2-1, with D perhaps TRBD2 (7 bases). Germline CDR1 reads DFQATT; CDR2 reads SNEGSKA (reference sequence). With 7 bases removed from V and 4 bases from J, the gap between germline ends came to 20 bases. The CDR3 totals 15 residues. The CDR3 here is CSVRRGALSYNEQFF. The CDR3 DNA reads TGCAGTGTTCGACGGGGGGCCCTTAGTTACAATGAGCAGTTCTTC.

J is TRBJ2-1 and V is TRBV5-6, with TRBD2 matching over 7 bases. With 7 bases clipped from V and 3 bases from J, the junction kept 13 bases outside the gene matches. Germline loops: CDR1 SGHDT, CDR2 YYEEEE. This CDR3 has 16 amino acids. This chain's CDR3 is CASRGRGLPLYNEQFF. CDR3 bases: TGTGCCAGCCGCGGAAGGGGACTACCACTCTACAATGAGCAGTTCTTC.

Ten or more counts support this clonotype. The chain recombines TRBV6-1 with TRBJ2-1; 14 bases are shared with TRBD2. CDR3 length equals 14 residues. Germline trimming cut 4 bases from V and 10 bases from J; bases unmatched to any gene: 3. The germline CDR1 and CDR2 sequences are MNHNS and SASEGT. Here the CDR3 reads CASSGRLAGGEQFF. The DNA for the CDR3 is TGTGCCAGCAGTGGGCGACTAGCGGGGGGGGAGCAGTTCTTC.

This clonotype was recorded many times. J is TRBJ2-5 and V is TRBV10-2, with D possibly matching TRBD2 (5 bases). CDR1 is WSHSY and CDR2 is SAAADI in the germline V gene. Trimming left V 10 bases short and J 8 bases short, with 20 bases between. CDR3 length: 13 amino acids. The CDR3 is CATSKAELATQYF. The CDR3 nucleotides read TGCGCCACTTCCAAAGCGGAACTCGCCACCCAGTACTTC.

There are many counts of this clonotype. The chain has TRBV7-9 and TRBJ2-3, with TRBD2 matching over 9 bases. Trimming at V came to 1 base and at J to 5 bases, leaving 7 bases not matched to a gene. Germline CDR1 SEHNR, CDR2 FQNEAQ (reference sequence). This CDR3 has 16 amino acids. The CDR3 sequence: CASSLGRGGVGDTQYF. The DNA for the CDR3 is TGTGCCAGCAGCTTAGGGCGGGGGGGCGTTGGAGATACGCAGTATTTT.

As regards this clonotype: One junction end does not reproduce the germline sequence, and a read error may be involved. The chain couples TRBV6-1 to TRBJ1-2, with 9 bases that match TRBD1. This CDR3 spans 14 amino acids. Germline V gene lookup returns CDR1 MNHNS and CDR2 SASEGT. CDR3 coding DNA: TGTGCCAGCAGTGAGGGAGGGACAGGGATTGGCCACACCTTC. This gives the protein CASSEGGTGIGHTF.

As for this clonotype: The conserved final phenylalanine or tryptophan is absent from the CDR3, which likely points to a read error. The chain links TRBV11-2 to TRBJ2-5; 7 bases line up with TRBD1. Germline V gene lookup returns CDR1 SGHAT and CDR2 FQNNGV. The CDR3 runs 12 residues. The CDR3 coding sequence is TGCGCCAGCAGACAGGGAAAAGAGACCCAGTACTCC. Translated, it gives CASRQGKETQYS.

In the case of this clonotype: Since a much larger clone is just one base distant, this may be a read error. The V and J genes are TRBV5-4 and TRBJ2-6, with D possibly being TRBD2 (6 bases). Trimming removed 0 bases at V and 2 bases at J, with 12 bases between. Germline lookup yields CDR1 SGHNT and CDR2 YYREEE (reference sequence). The CDR3 loop spans 17 amino acids. As DNA, the CDR3 is TGTGCCAGCAGCTTGGTTGGAGCGGGCACTGGGGCCAACGTCCTGACTTTC. Translating gives CASSLVGAGTGANVLTF. Complete variable domain (other parts from reference TRBV5-4 and TRBJ2-6): ETGVTQSPTHLIKTRGQQVTLRCSSQSGHNTVSWYQQALGQGPQFIFQYYREEENGRGNFPPRFSGLQFPNYSSELNVNALELDDSALYLCASSLVGAGTGANVLTFGAGSRLTVL.

This clonotype has a count of ten or more. The rearrangement uses TRBV5-6 and TRBJ2-3; possibly TRBD1 or TRBD2 for D (6 bases each). The length of the CDR3 is 16 residues. Germline V lookup: CDR1 SGHDT, CDR2 YYEEEE. V was shortened by 1 base and J by 2 bases, with 14 bases between the two germline ends. In nucleotides, the CDR3 is TGTGCCAGCAGCTTGTTCGGGGGCGCTAACACAGATACGCAGTATTTT. It is translated as CASSLFGGANTDTQYF.

Only one count was recorded for this clonotype. The chain uses TRBV10-1 and TRBJ2-1; 14 bases align to TRBD2. The CDR3 has 14 amino acids. Germline loops: CDR1 WNHNN, CDR2 SYGVQD (reference sequence). J was trimmed by 8 bases and V by 10 bases; bases with no gene match: 7. The CDR3 sequence is CATWTSGRIDEQFF. The CDR3 DNA follows: TGCGCCACATGGACTAGCGGGAGGATTGATGAGCAGTTCTTC.

This chain joins TRBV6-4 and TRBJ2-3; D is unclear. The CDR3 runs 14 residues. Trimming cost V 5 bases and J 2 bases, with 11 bases left between them. The V gene's germline CDR1 is MRHNA and CDR2 SNTAGT. CDR3 sequence (DNA): TGTGCCAGCAGTCCTGGACCCTTCACAGATACGCAGTATTTT. This encodes CASSPGPFTDTQYF.

This chain connects TRBV10-3 to TRBJ2-7; 7 nucleotides match TRBD1. The CDR3 extends over 13 amino acids. With V trimmed by 11 bases and J by 7 bases, 14 bases remained unmatched. Germline V gives CDR1 ENHRY, CDR2 SYGVKD. The DNA for the CDR3 is TGTGCCCCTGAACCAACAGGGGCGGAAGAGCAGTACTTC. It encodes CAPEPTGAEEQYF.

This clonotype was seen at least ten times. J is TRBJ2-7 and V is TRBV20-1; D might be TRBD2 (6 bases). The CDR3 is made up of 13 amino acids. The ends were cut back, 6 bases at V and 5 bases at J, with 17 bases in the middle. CDR1 is DFQATT and CDR2 is SNEGSKA in the germline V gene (reference sequence). CDR3 DNA sequence: TGCAGTGCGGCTCCGGAGGGGAGGAACGAGCAGTACTTC. It specifies CSAAPEGRNEQYF.

Details on this clonotype: This may arise from a read error, as a much more abundant clone is one base away. V is TRBV9 and J is TRBJ2-7; 14 bases match TRBD2. Germline CDR1 and CDR2: SGDLS and YYNGEE. This CDR3 is 16 amino acids long. After removal of 3 bases from V and 7 bases from J, the junction contained 9 bases not matched to a gene. Here the CDR3 reads CASSARLAGGRNEQYF. CDR3 DNA sequence: TGTGCCAGCAGCGCGAGACTAGCGGGAGGGCGAAATGAGCAGTACTTC. Full variable domain (outside the CDR3, taken from reference TRBV9 and TRBJ2-7): DSGVTQTPKHLITATGQRVTLRCSPRSGDLSVYWYQQSLDQGLQFLIQYYNGEERAKGNILERFSAQQFPDLHSELNLSSLELGDSALYFCASSARLAGGRNEQYFGPGTRLTVT.

The sample holds many counts of this clonotype. The chain combines TRBV11-2 with TRBJ2-7; 9 bases fit TRBD1. Losses at the gene ends were 4 bases for V and 3 bases for J; bases not matched to a gene: 7. Looked up from germline, CDR1 is SGHAT and CDR2 is FQNNGV. The CDR3 loop spans 15 amino acids. The CDR3 DNA reads TGTGCCAGCAGCTCGAGGACAGGGGCGGGCTACGAGCAGTACTTC. Amino acids: CASSSRTGAGYEQYF.

In this sample, this clonotype turned up many times. The V and J genes are TRBV12-3 or TRBV12-4 and TRBJ1-2; 9 nucleotides agree with TRBD1. CDR3 length equals 14 residues. The V segment lost 6 bases and the J segment 4 bases; nucleotides outside the gene matches: 6. The CDR3 nucleotides are TGTGCCAGCAGGAAGACAGGGGGTGGCTATGGCTACACCTTC. Protein product: CASRKTGGGYGYTF.

This clonotype was seen ten or more times. V is TRBV7-6 and J is TRBJ2-5; 9 nucleotides agree with TRBD1. The CDR3 length is 14 residues. V gave up 8 bases and J gave up 10 bases; unmatched junction bases: 14. CDR1 and CDR2 (germline): SGHVS, FNYEAQ. The DNA of the CDR3 is TGTGCCAGCGCCGGGGGACAGGGCCTTGTGAACCAGTACTTC. Protein product: CASAGGQGLVNQYF.

This clonotype has ten or more counts. This rearrangement joins TRBV2 to TRBJ2-3; 13 bases are shared with TRBD2. Germline-derived CDR1 and CDR2 are SNHLY and FYNNEI. The ends lost 2 bases at V and 9 bases at J; junction bases unmatched: 2. This CDR3 contains 14 residues. The DNA of the CDR3 is TGTGCCAGCAGTGAAACTAGCGGGGGGGCAACGCAGTATTTT. Encoded protein: CASSETSGGATQYF.

The chain employs TRBV7-8 and TRBJ2-2; D unclear. Between the trimmed V and J ends, which lost 4 bases and 5 bases, there was a span of 11 bases. CDR3 length equals 14 residues. The germline V gene encodes CDR1 SGHVS and CDR2 FQNEAQ. This chain's CDR3 is CASSSEAGTGELFF. CDR3 nucleotide sequence: TGTGCCAGCAGCTCAGAGGCCGGGACCGGGGAGCTGTTTTTT.